This T cell receptor (beta chain) was sequenced for a study of blood T cell repertoires in COVID-19. Measured with immunoSEQ multiplex PCR; TCRdb has only the in-frame clones, and not every one. The profile covers 200,000 to 250,000 clones, with 85% appearing a single time and around a sixth taken by the ten largest. This clone was counted once. The TCR originated in a man aged 35 to 55 who had recovered from COVID-19. Sequences were obtained from PBMCs or T cells enriched from blood (not recorded which).

CDR3 region: CASSQTSGHTDTQYF. The CDR3 bases are TGTGCCAGCAGCCAAACTAGCGGGCACACAGATACGCAGTATTTT. The J gene is TRBJ2-3, the V gene TRBV3-1 (or the pseudogene TRBV3-2), with TRBD2 identical over 9 bases. The trim removed 2 bases at V and 2 bases at J, leaving 2 bases unmatched. The CDR3 is 15 residues long. Germline V lookup: CDR1 LGHDT, CDR2 YNNKEL (reference sequence).